Following are 17 T cell receptor beta chains from one sample sequenced in a study of shared clonotypes between healthy human individuals. Data came from immunoSEQ multiplex PCR; TCRdb stores just in-frame clones and leaves some out. The data contain about 1.5 million clones, approximately 98% of them singletons. The sequenced sample was naive CD4+ T cells sorted from blood. The sample's subset: CD45RA+ positively selected. The receptors stem from a man aged 30 to 39 in good health.

V usage is TRBV14 and J usage is TRBJ1-2; 8 nucleotides match TRBD1. CDR3 length: 16 amino acids. Per germline, CDR1 SGHDN and CDR2 FVKESK. Unmatched junction bases numbered 11, after V lost 4 bases and J lost 4 bases. The CDR3 spells CASSRGASGQAYGYTF. As DNA, the CDR3 is TGTGCCAGCAGCCGAGGTGCATCGGGACAGGCCTATGGCTACACCTTC.

The chain recombines TRBV5-1 with TRBJ2-6; a possible D gene is TRBD1 (6 bases). With 4 bases removed from V and 0 bases from J, the gap between germline ends came to 11 bases. CDR1 and CDR2 from the germline V gene are SGHRS and YFSETQ. The CDR3 covers 16 residues. CDR3 DNA: TGCGCCAGCAGCCCCGAACAGGGCTCTGGGGCCAACGTCCTGACTTTC. This gives the protein CASSPEQGSGANVLTF.

J is TRBJ2-7 and V is TRBV7-2; the D gene could be TRBD1 or TRBD2 (5 bases each). Trimming removed 0 bases at V and 2 bases at J, with 8 bases between. Germline CDR1 SGHTA, CDR2 FQGNSA. The CDR3 has 14 amino acids. This chain's CDR3 is CASSLAGTTYEQYF. CDR3 DNA: TGTGCCAGCAGCTTAGCAGGGACGACCTACGAGCAGTACTTC.

This chain joins TRBV7-9 and TRBJ1-3; D might be TRBD1 (6 bases). This CDR3 is 13 amino acids long. V was pared by 10 bases and J by 3 bases, with 13 bases between. Germline CDR1 is SEHNR and CDR2 is FQNEAQ (reference sequence). CDR3 nucleotides: TGTGCCATCGGGGGCAGGGATGGAAACACCATATATTTT. It yields the protein CAIGGRDGNTIYF.

This chain uses TRBV18 with TRBJ1-1; weak D call: TRBD1 (6 bases). CDR1 and CDR2 (germline): KGHSH, LQKENI. Trimming removed 4 bases from V and 1 base from J, with 16 bases in between. The CDR3 contains 16 residues. The CDR3 nucleotides are TGTGCCAGCTCACTTGCTATCGGGGGCGGGAACACTGAAGCTTTCTTT. Translated: CASSLAIGGGNTEAFF. Full variable domain (outside the CDR3, taken from reference TRBV18 and TRBJ1-1): NAGVMQNPRHLVRRRGQEARLRCSPMKGHSHVYWYRQLPEEGLKFMVYLQKENIIDESGMPKERFSAEFPKEGPSILRIQQVVRGDSAAYFCASSLAIGGGNTEAFFGQGTRLTVV.

The chain couples TRBV27 to TRBJ2-3, with 8 bases aligning to TRBD2. J lost 6 bases, V lost 3 bases, and 11 bases had no gene match. CDR3 length: 16 amino acids. Germline CDR1 is MNHEY and CDR2 is SMNVEV (reference sequence). In DNA, the CDR3 is TGTGCCAGCAGTTTGTTAGCCGGGACTAGGGCGGATACGCAGTATTTT. Translation gives CASSLLAGTRADTQYF.

The V and J genes are TRBV6-5 and TRBJ1-5, with D uncertain. The V and J ends lost 6 bases and 2 bases respectively, with 8 bases between them. This CDR3 contains 13 residues. The germline V gene has CDR1 MNHEY and CDR2 SVGAGI. The CDR3 is CASSQHGNQPQHF. The CDR3 DNA follows: TGTGCCAGCAGCCAGCATGGCAATCAGCCCCAGCATTTT.

The J gene is TRBJ2-1, the V gene TRBV7-9, with D unresolved. Per the germline V gene, CDR1 is SEHNR and CDR2 is FQNEAQ (reference sequence). V dropped 0 bases and J dropped 1 base, with 16 bases sitting between them. The CDR3 spans 18 residues. The chain's CDR3 is CASSLAMGFGGSYNEQFF. CDR3 DNA sequence: TGTGCCAGCAGCTTAGCGATGGGGTTTGGTGGATCCTACAATGAGCAGTTCTTC. The entire variable domain, with the rest obtained from reference TRBV7-9 and TRBJ2-1, is as follows: DTGVSQNPRHKITKRGQNVTFRCDPISEHNRLYWYRQTLGQGPEFLTYFQNEAQLEKSRLLSDRFSAERPKGSFSTLEIQRTEQGDSAMYLCASSLAMGFGGSYNEQFFGPGTRLTVL.

CDR3: CASSSGQSGANVLTF. The CDR3 DNA reads as TGCGCCAGCAGCTCAGGACAGTCTGGGGCCAACGTCCTGACTTTC. The chain joins TRBV5-1 to TRBJ2-6; D is perhaps TRBD1 (6 bases). CDR3 length: 15 amino acids. Germline CDR1 SGHRS, CDR2 YFSETQ. Trimming stripped 3 bases from V and 1 base from J, with 8 bases between.

The V call is TRBV30, the J call TRBJ2-7, with a tentative D call TRBD1 (5 bases). V lost 4 bases to trimming and J lost 5 bases, with 15 bases between them. Germline V lookup: CDR1 GTSNPN, CDR2 SVGIG (reference sequence). The CDR3 contains 13 residues. In DNA form, the CDR3 reads TGTGCCTGGAATCGCAGGGAAACCGACGAGCAGTACTTC. Its translation is CAWNRRETDEQYF.

The rearrangement joins TRBV2 to TRBJ1-5; 7 bases are a match to TRBD1. Germline values: CDR1 SNHLY, CDR2 FYNNEI. J lost 3 bases, V lost 6 bases, and 8 bases had no gene match. The CDR3 sequence is 15 residues long. The CDR3 loop is CASRLGTANNQPQHF. For the CDR3, the DNA is TGTGCCAGCAGGCTAGGGACAGCTAACAATCAGCCCCAGCATTTT. Looking up the rest from reference TRBV2 and TRBJ1-5 gives the full variable domain: EPEVTQTPSHQVTQMGQEVILRCVPISNHLYFYWYRQILGQKVEFLVSFYNNEISEKSEIFDDQFSVERPDGSNFTLKIRSTKLEDSAMYFCASRLGTANNQPQHFGDGTRLSIL.

The chain joins TRBV4-1 to TRBJ2-2; weak D call: TRBD1 (5 bases). V gave up 0 bases and J gave up 1 base, with 15 bases separating them. CDR3 size: 18 residues. Germline values: CDR1 MGHRA, CDR2 YSYEKL. The CDR3: CASSQDLAQGWNTGELFF. The CDR3 DNA reads as TGCGCCAGCAGCCAAGATCTCGCCCAGGGATGGAACACCGGGGAGCTGTTTTTT.

The chain recombines TRBV29-1 with TRBJ2-1, with 7 bases lining up with TRBD2. V gave up 6 bases and J gave up 0 bases; unmatched junction bases: 5. The CDR3 runs to 14 residues. Germline values: CDR1 SQVTM, CDR2 ANQGSEA. CDR3 protein: CSVGRTDSYNEQFF. As DNA, the CDR3 is TGCAGCGTCGGGAGGACTGACTCCTACAATGAGCAGTTCTTC.

This chain links TRBV6-1 with TRBJ2-7, with TRBD2 as a possible D gene (6 bases). V was clipped by 5 bases and J by 5 bases, with 19 bases between them. The CDR3 has 15 residues. The germline V gene has CDR1 MNHNS and CDR2 SASEGT. DNA for the CDR3: TGTGCCAGCAGTCCCCCGGGGGTGAAGGGCGACGAGCAGTACTTC. Amino acid sequence: CASSPPGVKGDEQYF.

The CDR3 spells CASSSGRGSYEQYF. The CDR3 coding sequence is TGTGCCAGTAGTAGCGGCAGGGGGTCCTACGAGCAGTACTTC. The V and J genes are TRBV19 and TRBJ2-7; 7 bases match TRBD1. J gave up 1 base and V 4 bases, and 4 bases lay outside the gene matches. CDR1 is LNHDA and CDR2 is SQIVND in the germline V gene (reference sequence). The CDR3 length is 14 residues.

Points on this clone: Other DNA sequences in this sample translate to the same CDR3. The chain is built from TRBV10-3 and TRBJ1-1; D remains unclear. CDR1 and CDR2 from the germline V gene are ENHRY and SYGVKD. Between the trimmed V and J ends, which lost 4 bases and 6 bases, there was a span of 12 bases. This CDR3 contains 13 residues. The CDR3 region has the DNA TGTGCCATCAGTGCCGGGCTTGGCGCTGAAGCTTTCTTT. This codes for CAISAGLGAEAFF.

This rearrangement joins TRBV6-6 to TRBJ1-2; 9 bases align to TRBD1. The CDR3 is made up of 16 amino acids. V lost 7 bases, J lost 2 bases, and 11 bases stayed unmatched. Germline V gene sequence: CDR1 MNHNY, CDR2 SVGAGI (reference sequence). The CDR3 spells CASIDRGRFKNYGYTF. For the CDR3, the DNA is TGTGCCAGCATCGACAGGGGGAGGTTCAAGAACTATGGCTACACCTTC.